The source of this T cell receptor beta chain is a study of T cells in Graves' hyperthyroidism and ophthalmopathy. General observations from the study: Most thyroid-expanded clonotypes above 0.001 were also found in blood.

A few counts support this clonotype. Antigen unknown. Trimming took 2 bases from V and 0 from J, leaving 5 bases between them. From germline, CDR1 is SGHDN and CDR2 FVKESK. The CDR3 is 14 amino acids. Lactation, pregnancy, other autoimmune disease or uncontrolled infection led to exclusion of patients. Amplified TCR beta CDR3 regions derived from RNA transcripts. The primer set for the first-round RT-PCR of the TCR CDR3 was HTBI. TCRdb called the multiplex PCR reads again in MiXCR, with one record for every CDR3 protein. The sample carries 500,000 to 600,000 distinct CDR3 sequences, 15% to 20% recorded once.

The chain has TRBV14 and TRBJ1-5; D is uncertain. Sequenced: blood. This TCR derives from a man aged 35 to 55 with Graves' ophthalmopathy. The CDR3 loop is CASSQWGSNQPQHF. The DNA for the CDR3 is TGTGCCAGCAGCCAATGGGGTAGCAATCAGCCCCAGCATTTT.